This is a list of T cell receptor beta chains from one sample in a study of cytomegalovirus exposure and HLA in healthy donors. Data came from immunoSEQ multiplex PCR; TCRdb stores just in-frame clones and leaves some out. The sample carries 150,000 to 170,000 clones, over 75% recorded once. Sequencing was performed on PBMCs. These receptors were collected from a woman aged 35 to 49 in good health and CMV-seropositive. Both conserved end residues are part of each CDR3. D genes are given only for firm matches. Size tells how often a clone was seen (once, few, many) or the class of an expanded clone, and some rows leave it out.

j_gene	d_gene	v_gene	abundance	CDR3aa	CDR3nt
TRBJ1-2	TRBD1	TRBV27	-	CASSRRTGGDYGYTF	TGTGCCAGCAGCAGAAGGACAGGGGGGGACTATGGCTACACCTTC
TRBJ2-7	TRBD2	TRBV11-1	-	CASSPLAGGTYEQYF	TGTGCCAGCAGCCCTTTAGCGGGAGGGACCTACGAGCAGTACTTC
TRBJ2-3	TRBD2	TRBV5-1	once	CASSLGRTSGSGSDTQYF	TGCGCCAGCAGCTTGGGTCGGACTAGCGGGAGCGGTTCAGATACGCAGTATTTT
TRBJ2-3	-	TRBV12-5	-	CASGPGWSTDTQYF	TGTGCTAGTGGTCCGGGGTGGAGCACAGATACGCAGTATTTT
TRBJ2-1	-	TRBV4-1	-	CASSQDDWRNEQFF	TGCGCCAGCAGCCAAGATGATTGGCGGAATGAGCAGTTCTTC
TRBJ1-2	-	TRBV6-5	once	CASSNSHNYGYTF	TGTGCCAGCAGCAACAGCCATAACTATGGCTACACCTTC
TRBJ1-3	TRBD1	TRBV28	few	CASSSSTGISSGNTIYF	TGTGCCAGCAGTTCATCGACAGGGATTAGCTCTGGAAACACCATATATTTT
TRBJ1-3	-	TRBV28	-	CASSLYRLSSGNTIYF	TGTGCCAGCAGTTTATACAGGTTAAGCTCTGGAAACACCATATATTTT
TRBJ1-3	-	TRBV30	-	CAGYRGNTIYF	TGTGCCGGGTACAGGGGAAACACCATATATTTT
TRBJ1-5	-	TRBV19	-	CASSTVTGSSNQPQHF	TGTGCCAGTAGTACAGTTACAGGGAGTAGCAATCAGCCCCAGCATTTT
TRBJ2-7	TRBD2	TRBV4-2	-	CASSPEGLASYEQYF	TGTGCCAGCAGCCCGGAGGGACTAGCTTCCTACGAGCAGTACTTC
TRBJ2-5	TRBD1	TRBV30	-	CAWRGGSEAQYF	TGTGCCTGGAGAGGGGGCTCGGAGGCCCAGTACTTC
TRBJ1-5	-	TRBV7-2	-	CASSRENSNQPQHF	TGTGCCAGCAGCCGAGAGAACAGCAATCAGCCCCAGCATTTT
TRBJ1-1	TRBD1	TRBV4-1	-	CASSQEPGTGGNTEAFF	TGCGCCAGCAGCCAAGAACCGGGGACAGGGGGAAACACTGAAGCTTTCTTT
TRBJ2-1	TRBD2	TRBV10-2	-	CASSERGSSGSLAEQFF	TGCGCCAGCAGTGAGAGAGGTAGTAGCGGGAGTCTTGCTGAGCAGTTCTTC
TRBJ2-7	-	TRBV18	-	CASSPLAYEQYF	TGTGCCAGCTCACCACTAGCGTACGAGCAGTACTTC
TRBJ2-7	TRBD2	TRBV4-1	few	CASSQGVAGRDEQYF	TGCGCCAGCAGCCAAGGGGTAGCGGGACGGGACGAGCAGTACTTC
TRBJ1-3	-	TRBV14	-	CASSQDRISGNTIYF	TGTGCCAGCAGCCAAGACAGGATCTCTGGAAACACCATATATTTT
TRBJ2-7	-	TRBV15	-	CATSGLGLDYEQYF	TGTGCCACCAGCGGCCTCGGACTCGACTACGAGCAGTACTTC
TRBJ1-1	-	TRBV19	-	CASSIEQGYTEAFF	TGTGCCAGTAGTATAGAGCAGGGGTACACTGAAGCTTTCTTT
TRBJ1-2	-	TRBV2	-	CASMMSSGRSGYGYTF	TGTGCCAGCATGATGAGCAGCGGCAGGTCGGGCTATGGCTACACCTTC
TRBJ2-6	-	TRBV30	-	CAWRAGSSGANVLTF	TGTGCCTGGAGAGCAGGTAGTTCTGGGGCCAACGTCCTGACTTTC
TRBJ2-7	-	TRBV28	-	CASSLSPRYYEQYF	TGTGCCAGCAGTTTATCCCCGAGGTACTACGAGCAGTACTTC
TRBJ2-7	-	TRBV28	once	CASSTFPHEQYF	TGTGCCAGCAGTACATTCCCCCACGAGCAGTACTTC
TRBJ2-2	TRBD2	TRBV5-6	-	CASSRFGGGRTGELFF	TGTGCCAGCAGCCGATTCGGGGGGGGTCGGACCGGGGAGCTGTTTTTT
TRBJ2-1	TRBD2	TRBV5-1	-	CASIGTSGNNEQFF	TGCGCCAGCATCGGGACTAGCGGGAACAATGAGCAGTTCTTC
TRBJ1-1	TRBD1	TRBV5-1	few	CASSLIPGTGGSEAFF	TGCGCCAGCAGCTTGATACCCGGGACAGGGGGATCTGAAGCTTTCTTT
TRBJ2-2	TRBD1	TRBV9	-	CASSTRQGSTGELFF	TGTGCCAGCAGCACCAGACAGGGAAGCACCGGGGAGCTGTTTTTT
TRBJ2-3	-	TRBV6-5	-	CATRGGSGTDTQYF	TGTGCCACCCGAGGAGGTTCCGGCACAGATACGCAGTATTTT
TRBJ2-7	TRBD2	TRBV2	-	CASSERGTSGSYEQYF	TGTGCCAGCAGTGAAAGGGGGACTAGCGGGAGCTACGAGCAGTACTTC
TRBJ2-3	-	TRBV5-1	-	CASSLTSGITDTQYF	TGCGCCAGCAGCTTGACTTCGGGGATCACAGATACGCAGTATTTT
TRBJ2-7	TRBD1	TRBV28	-	CASSSPRQGAREQYF	TGTGCCAGCAGCTCTCCTAGACAGGGGGCCCGGGAGCAGTACTTC
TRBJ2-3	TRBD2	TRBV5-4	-	CASRARLAGGFGDTQYF	TGTGCCAGCAGGGCTCGACTAGCGGGAGGTTTTGGAGATACGCAGTATTTT
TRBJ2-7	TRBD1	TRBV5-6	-	CASSLKTGVGYEQYF	TGTGCCAGCAGCCTCAAGACAGGGGTTGGCTACGAGCAGTACTTC
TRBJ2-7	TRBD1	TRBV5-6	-	CASSLWDRGSYEQYF	TGTGCCAGCAGCTTATGGGACAGGGGGTCCTACGAGCAGTACTTC
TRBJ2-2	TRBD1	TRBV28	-	CASSFRDRVVGELFF	TGTGCCAGCAGTTTCAGGGACAGGGTAGTCGGGGAGCTGTTTTTT
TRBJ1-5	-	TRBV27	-	CASSLMGGVNQPQHF	TGTGCCAGCAGTTTGATGGGAGGGGTTAATCAGCCCCAGCATTTT
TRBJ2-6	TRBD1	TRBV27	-	CASRRTGGSSGANVLTF	TGTGCCAGCCGTAGGACAGGGGGCAGCTCTGGGGCCAACGTCCTGACTTTC
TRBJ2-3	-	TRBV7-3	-	CASSSEGRADTQYF	TGTGCCAGCAGCTCGGAGGGCCGAGCAGATACGCAGTATTTT
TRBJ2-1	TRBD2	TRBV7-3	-	CASSESGSSYNEQFF	TGTGCCAGCAGCGAAAGCGGGAGCTCCTACAATGAGCAGTTCTTC
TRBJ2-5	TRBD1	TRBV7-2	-	CASSLGDRGLKETQYF	TGTGCCAGCAGCTTAGGAGACAGGGGTTTAAAGGAGACCCAGTACTTC
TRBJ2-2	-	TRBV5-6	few	CASSFLGEPTGELFF	TGTGCCAGCAGCTTTTTAGGAGAGCCCACCGGGGAGCTGTTTTTT
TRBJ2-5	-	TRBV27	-	CASSLSDSQETQYF	TGTGCCAGCAGTTTATCGGACAGTCAAGAGACCCAGTACTTC
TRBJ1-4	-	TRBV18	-	CASSPGGAYEKLFF	TGTGCCAGCTCACCAGGGGGCGCCTACGAAAAACTGTTTTTT
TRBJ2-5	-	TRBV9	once	CASSAQQAPQYF	TGTGCCAGCAGCGCCCAACAAGCGCCCCAGTACTTC
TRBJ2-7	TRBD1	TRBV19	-	CASSIGQGAYEQYF	TGTGCCAGTAGTATAGGTCAGGGGGCGTACGAGCAGTACTTC
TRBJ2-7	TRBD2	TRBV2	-	CASSATSASYEQYF	TGTGCCAGCAGTGCCACTAGCGCCTCCTACGAGCAGTACTTC
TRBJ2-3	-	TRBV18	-	CASSKAREMGTDTQYF	TGTGCCAGCTCCAAGGCAAGGGAGATGGGCACAGATACGCAGTATTTT